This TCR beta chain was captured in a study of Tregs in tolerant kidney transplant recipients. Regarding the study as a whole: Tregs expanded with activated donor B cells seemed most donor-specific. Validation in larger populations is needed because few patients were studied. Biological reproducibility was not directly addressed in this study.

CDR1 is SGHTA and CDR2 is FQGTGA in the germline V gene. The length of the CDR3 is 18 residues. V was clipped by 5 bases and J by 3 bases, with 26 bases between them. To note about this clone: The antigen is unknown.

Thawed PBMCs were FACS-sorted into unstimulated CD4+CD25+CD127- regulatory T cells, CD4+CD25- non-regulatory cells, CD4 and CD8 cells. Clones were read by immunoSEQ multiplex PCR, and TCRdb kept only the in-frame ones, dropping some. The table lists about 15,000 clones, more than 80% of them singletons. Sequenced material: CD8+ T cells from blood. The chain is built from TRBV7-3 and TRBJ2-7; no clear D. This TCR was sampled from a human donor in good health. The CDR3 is CASSLSRPLSDPRYEQYF. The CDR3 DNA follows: TGTGCCAGCAGCCTGAGTCGCCCACTAAGCGACCCCCGCTACGAGCAGTACTTC.